The rows below give T cell receptor beta chains drawn from one sample of a study of blood T cell repertoires in COVID-19. The protocol was immunoSEQ multiplex PCR, while the TCRdb copy is restricted to in-frame clones and leaves out a portion. The data contain over 300,000 clones, around 86% of them singletons. Sequencing input: peripheral blood. These receptors were collected from a woman aged 45-59 years with acute or convalescent COVID-19. Both conserved end residues are part of each CDR3. Fields, in order: CDR3 DNA, CDR3 protein, D gene, clone size, J gene, V gene. The D gene is left open where the match is weak. Clone size is stated in some rows and not others, as once, few, many or a class when expanded.

CDR3nt: TGTGCCAGCAGGTCGACTACCTCGAACACCGGGGAGCTGTTTTTT
CDR3aa: CASRSTTSNTGELFF
d_gene: .
abundance: .
j_gene: TRBJ2-2
v_gene: TRBV28

CDR3nt: TGTGCCAGCAAGAGGGTTCAAGGCTATAGCAATCAGCCCCAGCATTTT
CDR3aa: CASKRVQGYSNQPQHF
d_gene: .
abundance: few
j_gene: TRBJ1-5
v_gene: TRBV6-6

CDR3nt: TGTGCCAGCAGCTCTCCCTCGCTAAGGAGGACAGATACGCAGTATTTT
CDR3aa: CASSSPSLRRTDTQYF
d_gene: .
abundance: .
j_gene: TRBJ2-3
v_gene: TRBV9

CDR3nt: TGCGCCAGCAGCCCCGCCTTCAAAACAGCAACTAATGAAAAACTGTTTTTT
CDR3aa: CASSPAFKTATNEKLFF
d_gene: .
abundance: .
j_gene: TRBJ1-4
v_gene: TRBV5-1

CDR3nt: TGTGCCAGCAGCCAAAGTGGAGACAATGAGCAGTTCTTC
CDR3aa: CASSQSGDNEQFF
d_gene: .
abundance: .
j_gene: TRBJ2-1
v_gene: TRBV3-1/TRBV3-2

CDR3nt: TGTGCCAGTTGGGACAGGAGACGCGATGGCACCGGGGAGCTGTTTTTT
CDR3aa: CASWDRRRDGTGELFF
d_gene: TRBD1
abundance: .
j_gene: TRBJ2-2
v_gene: TRBV10-3

CDR3nt: TGTGCCATCAGAGAAACTCGACAGGGGCGATCCTACAATGAGCAGTTCTTC
CDR3aa: CAIRETRQGRSYNEQFF
d_gene: TRBD1
abundance: .
j_gene: TRBJ2-1
v_gene: TRBV10-3

CDR3nt: TGTGCCAGCAGCTCCGGACAGGGGCTATCCTACGAGCAGTACTTC
CDR3aa: CASSSGQGLSYEQYF
d_gene: TRBD1
abundance: .
j_gene: TRBJ2-7
v_gene: TRBV7-9

CDR3nt: TGCGCCAGCAGCCAAGATTGGATAGCGCCCGAGGATACGCAGTATTTT
CDR3aa: CASSQDWIAPEDTQYF
d_gene: .
abundance: .
j_gene: TRBJ2-3
v_gene: TRBV4-1

CDR3nt: TGTGCCAGCAGTGATCCTAGCGGGAGTGACATTCAGTACTTC
CDR3aa: CASSDPSGSDIQYF
d_gene: TRBD2
abundance: .
j_gene: TRBJ2-4
v_gene: TRBV2

CDR3nt: TGCAGCGTACGAAGACAGGCCAACTATGGCTACACCTTC
CDR3aa: CSVRRQANYGYTF
d_gene: .
abundance: once
j_gene: TRBJ1-2
v_gene: TRBV29-1

CDR3nt: TGTGCCAGCAGTGAAGAGGGGGATACAATCACCTTCTCCTACGAGCAGTACTTC
CDR3aa: CASSEEGDTITFSYEQYF
d_gene: .
abundance: .
j_gene: TRBJ2-7
v_gene: TRBV2

CDR3nt: TGTGCCAGTAGGCGACAGGGGGCCGGGTATGGCTACACCTTC
CDR3aa: CASRRQGAGYGYTF
d_gene: TRBD1
abundance: .
j_gene: TRBJ1-2
v_gene: TRBV19

CDR3nt: TGTGCCAGCAGCTTAGCCAGGGGAATTGGCAATCAGCCCCAGCATTTT
CDR3aa: CASSLARGIGNQPQHF
d_gene: .
abundance: once
j_gene: TRBJ1-5
v_gene: TRBV7-2

CDR3nt: TGTGCTAGCAGCTTGGTGGGCCATCAAGAGACCCAGTACTTC
CDR3aa: CASSLVGHQETQYF
d_gene: .
abundance: .
j_gene: TRBJ2-5
v_gene: TRBV7-7

CDR3nt: TGTGCCAGTAGTCTCACCGGGGGGAATGAAGCTTTCTTT
CDR3aa: CASSLTGGNEAFF
d_gene: .
abundance: .
j_gene: TRBJ1-1
v_gene: TRBV19

CDR3nt: TGTGCCAGCAGCTTTGCGGGAGAGAGCTCCTACAATGAGCAGTTCTTC
CDR3aa: CASSFAGESSYNEQFF
d_gene: TRBD2
abundance: .
j_gene: TRBJ2-1
v_gene: TRBV11-2

CDR3nt: TGCGCCAGCAGCCATCCTTTTGGACAGGGGACTAACAATCAGCCCCAGCATTTT
CDR3aa: CASSHPFGQGTNNQPQHF
d_gene: TRBD1
abundance: .
j_gene: TRBJ1-5
v_gene: TRBV5-1

CDR3nt: TGTGCCAGCCTACTAGCGGGGACGAACGAGCAGTACTTC
CDR3aa: CASLLAGTNEQYF
d_gene: TRBD2
abundance: .
j_gene: TRBJ2-7
v_gene: TRBV28

CDR3nt: TGCGCCAGCAGCCAAGGCTCTCGGGCGGGAGGAAGCTCCTACGAGCAGTACTTC
CDR3aa: CASSQGSRAGGSSYEQYF
d_gene: TRBD2
abundance: .
j_gene: TRBJ2-7
v_gene: TRBV4-1

CDR3nt: TGTGCCAGCAGTTGGAGACAGGGGCACTCACCCCTCCACTTT
CDR3aa: CASSWRQGHSPLHF
d_gene: TRBD1
abundance: .
j_gene: TRBJ1-6
v_gene: TRBV6-2/TRBV6-3

CDR3nt: TGTGCCACCAGCAGACTAGCGGGAGCTGCCTACGAGCAGTACTTC
CDR3aa: CATSRLAGAAYEQYF
d_gene: TRBD2
abundance: .
j_gene: TRBJ2-7
v_gene: TRBV15

CDR3nt: TGTGCCAGCAGCTCCCTGGGTCGGGGGACCCAGTACTTC
CDR3aa: CASSSLGRGTQYF
d_gene: .
abundance: once
j_gene: TRBJ2-5
v_gene: TRBV5-4